This TCR beta chain was obtained from a study of T cells after yellow fever vaccination. Using its own MiXCR run on the 5' RACE reads, TCRdb lists one record per CDR3 protein. The sample contains hundreds of thousands of distinct CDR3 sequences, roughly an eighth of which appear only once. The specimen comprised PBMCs, sampled on the day of the yellow fever booster vaccination. This TCR was recovered from a man aged 30 to 39 who received the YFV17D yellow fever vaccine.

CDR3 nucleotide sequence: TGTGCCAGTAGTAGGGGGACTAGCACCTCCTACAATGAGCAGTTCTTC. Amino acids: CASSRGTSTSYNEQFF. The chain carries TRBV19 and TRBJ2-1, with 9 positions matching TRBD2. The germline V gene has CDR1 LNHDA and CDR2 SQIVND (reference sequence). V lost 4 bases, J lost 0 bases, and 4 bases stayed unmatched. The CDR3 loop spans 16 amino acids. The whole variable domain, filled in from reference TRBV19 and TRBJ2-1, reads DGGITQSPKYLFRKEGQNVTLSCEQNLNHDAMYWYRQDPGQGLRLIYYSQIVNDFQKGDIAEGYSVSREKKESFPLTVTSAQKNPTAFYLCASSRGTSTSYNEQFFGPGTRLTVL.